One and the same sample provided the 10 T cell receptor beta chains below, sequenced in a study of tumor-infiltrating lymphocytes in primary liver carcinoma. From unsorted bulk tissue weighing about 20-32 mg, DNA and RNA were co-extracted. Making TCR beta cDNA involved around 520 ng total RNA and a constant-region primer. ARM-PCR was slightly modified, and three nested multiplex PCR rounds with it gave rise to the TCR beta libraries. A C-beta reverse primer was combined with TRBV1-TRBV30 forward primers in the first two PCR rounds, and each round had 10 cycles. One entry per CDR3 protein, called by TCRdb with MiXCR from the multiplex PCR reads. Among 90,000 to 150,000 distinct CDR3 sequences, around two thirds were seen once, and the ten largest hold 8% to 9%. The sample taken for sequencing was tumor-adjacent normal liver tissue. Receptors originate from a woman aged 55 to 70 with primary liver carcinoma and hepatitis B virus infection.

This clonotype was recorded a few times. A read error may explain this, as a much larger clone is one base away. The rearrangement uses TRBV5-6 and TRBJ1-1; 8 nucleotides align to TRBD1. The CDR3 is 14 amino acids. The germline CDR1 and CDR2 sequences are SGHDT and YYEEEE. Trimming took 0 bases from V and 4 from J; bases not matched to a gene: 2. The CDR3 loop is CASSLGQGSTEAFF. For the CDR3, the DNA is TGTGCCAGCAGCTTGGGACAGGGGAGCACTGAAGCTTTCTTT.

This clonotype occurred a few times. A junction boundary mismatches the germline segment, possibly from a read error. The V call is TRBV10-2, the J call TRBJ2-2; 7 bases line up with TRBD2. CDR3 length equals 15 residues. The germline CDR1 and CDR2 sequences are WSHSY and SAAADI. Here the CDR3 DNA reads TGCACCAGCAGGGTAGCGGGCTCGAACACCGGGGAGCTGTTTTTT. Encoded protein: CTSRVAGSNTGELFF.

In this sample, this clonotype turned up many times. This chain links TRBV6-2 or TRBV6-3 with TRBJ2-3; the match to TRBD2 covers 7 bases. The J segment lost 6 bases and the V segment lost 2 bases, leaving 11 bases of the junction unmatched. The CDR3 extends over 16 amino acids. Germline V lookup: CDR1 MNHEY, CDR2 SVGEGT. The CDR3 region is CASSYRAGVGMDTQYF. The DNA for the CDR3 is TGTGCCAGCAGTTACCGGGCGGGAGTCGGTATGGATACGCAGTATTTT.

A remark on this clonotype: A clone one base away is much larger, so this may be a read error. This chain joins TRBV5-5 and TRBJ1-1; D not resolved. With 2 bases removed from V and 1 base from J, the gap between germline ends came to 12 bases. The CDR3 spans 15 residues. Germline V gene lookup returns CDR1 SGHKS and CDR2 YYEKEE (reference sequence). In nucleotides, the CDR3 is TGTGCCAGCAGCTTTGGACCCAAGGGGAACACTGAAGCTTTCTTT. This encodes CASSFGPKGNTEAFF.

In regard to this clonotype: At one boundary the junction diverges from the germline segment, which might be a read error. The chain is built from TRBV11-3 and TRBJ1-1; no definite D call. The CDR3 length is 13 residues. Germline V CDR1 and CDR2: SGHNT, YENEEA. The CDR3 bases are TGTGCCAGCAGCTTACAAGAGAACACTAAAGCTTTCTTT. Amino acid sequence: CASSLQENTKAFF.

This clonotype has a count of ten or more. The chain carries TRBV6-6 and TRBJ2-5; no clear D. V lost 2 bases and J 1 base, leaving 8 bases between the germline ends. The CDR3 length is 14 residues. The germline V gene has CDR1 MNHNY and CDR2 SVGAGI (reference sequence). CDR3 protein: CASSYGGVQETQYF. DNA for the CDR3: TGTGCCAGCAGTTACGGCGGAGTCCAAGAGACCCAGTACTTC.

To note about this clonotype: A much bigger clone sits one base away, suggesting this may be a read error. This CDR3 is missing its conserved last phenylalanine or tryptophan, likely due to a read error. This chain connects TRBV6-1 to TRBJ2-3; 9 nucleotides line up with TRBD1. The CDR3 length is 13 residues. Germline V gene sequence: CDR1 MNHNS, CDR2 SASEGT. The CDR3 bases are TGTGTCAGCAGCACAGGGGGCGTAGATACGCAGTATCTT. This codes for CVSSTGGVDTQYL.

This clonotype was seen a single time. It may be a read error: a sequence one base away is much more abundant. As the CDR3 is not closed by the conserved phenylalanine or tryptophan, this likely results from a read error. J is TRBJ1-1 and V is TRBV7-9; no definite D call. The CDR3 has 13 residues. Germline lookup yields CDR1 SEHNR and CDR2 FQNEAQ (reference sequence). V was shortened by 2 bases and J by 4 bases, with 8 bases between the two germline ends. For the CDR3, the DNA is TGTGCCAGCAGCTTATGGGGTAGCACTGAAGCTTTCGTT. Its protein product is CASSLWGSTEAFV.

Remarks on this clonotype: The junction and the germline gene differ at one end; a read error may be behind it. This chain connects TRBV11-2 to TRBJ2-4, with D unresolved. Germline loops: CDR1 SGHAT, CDR2 FQNNGV. CDR3 size: 15 residues. The CDR3 coding sequence is TGCGCCCGCAACTTAGAAGGATTAGCCAAAAACATTCAGTACTTC. Translation gives CARNLEGLAKNIQYF.

The table lists this clonotype with a count of one. This clone may be a read error of a much larger clone one base away. The CDR3 here is CASSLERGVNTEAFF. The CDR3 region has the DNA TGCGCCAGCAGCTTGGAAAGGGGCGTGAACACTGAAGCTTTCTTT. The chain links TRBV5-1 to TRBJ1-1, with D perhaps TRBD1 (5 bases). The germline V gene has CDR1 SGHRS and CDR2 YFSETQ. Trimming removed 0 bases at V and 0 bases at J, with 9 bases between. CDR3 size: 15 residues.